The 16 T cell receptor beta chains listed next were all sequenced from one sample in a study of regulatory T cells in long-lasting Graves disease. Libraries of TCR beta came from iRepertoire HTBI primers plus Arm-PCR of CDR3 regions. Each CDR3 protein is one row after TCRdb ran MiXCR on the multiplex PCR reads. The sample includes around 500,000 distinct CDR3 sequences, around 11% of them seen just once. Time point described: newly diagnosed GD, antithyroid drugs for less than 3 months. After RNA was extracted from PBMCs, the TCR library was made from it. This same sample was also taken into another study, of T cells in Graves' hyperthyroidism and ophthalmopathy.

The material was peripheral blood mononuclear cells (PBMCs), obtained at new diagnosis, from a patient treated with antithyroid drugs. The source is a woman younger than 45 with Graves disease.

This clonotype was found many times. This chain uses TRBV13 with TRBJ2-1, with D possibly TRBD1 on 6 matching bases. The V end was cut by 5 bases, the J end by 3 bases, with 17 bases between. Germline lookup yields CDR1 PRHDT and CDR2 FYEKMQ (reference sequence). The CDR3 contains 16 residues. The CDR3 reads CASSRYPGQIYNEQFF. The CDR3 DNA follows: TGTGCCAGCAGCCGGTATCCGGGACAAATCTACAATGAGCAGTTCTTC.

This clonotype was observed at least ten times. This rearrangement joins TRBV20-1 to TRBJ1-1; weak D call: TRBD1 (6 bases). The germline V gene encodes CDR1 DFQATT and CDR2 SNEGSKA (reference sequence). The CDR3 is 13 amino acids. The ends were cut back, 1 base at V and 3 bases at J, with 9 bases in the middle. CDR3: CSARAGEDTEAFF. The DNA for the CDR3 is TGCAGTGCTAGAGCAGGGGAGGACACTGAAGCTTTCTTT.

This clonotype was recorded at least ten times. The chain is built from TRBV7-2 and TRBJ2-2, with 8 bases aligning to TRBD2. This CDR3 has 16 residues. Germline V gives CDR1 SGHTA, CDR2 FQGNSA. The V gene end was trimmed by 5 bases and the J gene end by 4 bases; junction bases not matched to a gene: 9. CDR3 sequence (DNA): TGTGCCAGCAGCCCACCTAGCGGGCGCGCCACCGGGGAGCTGTTTTTT. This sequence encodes CASSPPSGRATGELFF.

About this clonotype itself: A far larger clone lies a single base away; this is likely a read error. CDR3 residues: CASSYSGEYNEQYF. CDR3 nucleotides: TGTGCCAGCAGTTATTCGGGGGAGTACAATGAGCAGTACTTC. The rearrangement joins TRBV6-2 or TRBV6-3 to TRBJ2-7; weak D call: TRBD2 (6 bases). V lost 3 bases to trimming and J lost 7 bases, with 16 bases between them. In germline, CDR1 is MNHEY, CDR2 SVGEGT. This CDR3 comprises 14 residues.

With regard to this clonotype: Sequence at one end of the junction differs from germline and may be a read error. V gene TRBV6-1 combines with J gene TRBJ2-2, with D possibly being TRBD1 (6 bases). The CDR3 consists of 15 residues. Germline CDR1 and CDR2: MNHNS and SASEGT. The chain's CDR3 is CTSRPGQINTGELFF. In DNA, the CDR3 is TGTACCAGCAGACCCGGACAGATAAACACCGGGGAGCTGTTTTTT.

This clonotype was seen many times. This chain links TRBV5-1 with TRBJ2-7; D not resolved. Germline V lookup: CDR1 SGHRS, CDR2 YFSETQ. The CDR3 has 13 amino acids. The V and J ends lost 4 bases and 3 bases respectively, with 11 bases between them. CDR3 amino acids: CASSDRWGYEQYF. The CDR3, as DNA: TGCGCCAGCAGCGACCGGTGGGGCTACGAGCAGTACTTC.

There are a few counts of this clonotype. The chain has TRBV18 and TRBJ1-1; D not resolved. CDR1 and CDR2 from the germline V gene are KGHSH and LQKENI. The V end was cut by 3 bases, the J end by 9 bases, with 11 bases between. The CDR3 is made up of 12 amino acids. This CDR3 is CASSPWTDQAFF. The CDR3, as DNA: TGTGCCAGCTCACCTTGGACGGATCAAGCTTTCTTT.

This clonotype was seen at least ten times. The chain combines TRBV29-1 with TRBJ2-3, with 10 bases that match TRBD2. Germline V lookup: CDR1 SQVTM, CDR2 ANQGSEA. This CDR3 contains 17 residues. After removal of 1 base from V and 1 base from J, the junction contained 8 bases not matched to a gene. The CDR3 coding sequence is TGCAGCGTTGAAGTGGGGGTAGCGGGAGGTCGCACAGATACGCAGTATTTT. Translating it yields CSVEVGVAGGRTDTQYF.

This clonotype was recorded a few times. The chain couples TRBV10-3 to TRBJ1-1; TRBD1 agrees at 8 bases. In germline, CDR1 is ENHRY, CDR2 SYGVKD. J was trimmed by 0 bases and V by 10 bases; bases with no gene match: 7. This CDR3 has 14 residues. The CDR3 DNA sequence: TGTGCCACCAGGGACAGGTCCATGAACACTGAAGCTTTCTTT. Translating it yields CATRDRSMNTEAFF.

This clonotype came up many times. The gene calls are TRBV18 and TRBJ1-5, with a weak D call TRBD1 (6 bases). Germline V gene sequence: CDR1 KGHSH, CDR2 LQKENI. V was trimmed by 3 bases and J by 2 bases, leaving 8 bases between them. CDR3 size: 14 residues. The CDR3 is CASSPRQGNQPQHF. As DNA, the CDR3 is TGTGCCAGCTCACCCCGACAGGGCAATCAGCCCCAGCATTTT. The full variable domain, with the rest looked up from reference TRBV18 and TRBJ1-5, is NAGVMQNPRHLVRRRGQEARLRCSPMKGHSHVYWYRQLPEEGLKFMVYLQKENIIDESGMPKERFSAEFPKEGPSILRIQQVVRGDSAAYFCASSPRQGNQPQHFGDGTRLSIL.

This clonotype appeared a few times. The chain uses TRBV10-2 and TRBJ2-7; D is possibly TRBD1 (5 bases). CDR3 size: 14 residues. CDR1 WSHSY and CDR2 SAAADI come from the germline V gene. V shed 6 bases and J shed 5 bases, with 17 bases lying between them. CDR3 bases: TGCGCCAGCAGACCGAACAGGCCAGAACACGAGCAGTACTTC. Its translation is CASRPNRPEHEQYF.

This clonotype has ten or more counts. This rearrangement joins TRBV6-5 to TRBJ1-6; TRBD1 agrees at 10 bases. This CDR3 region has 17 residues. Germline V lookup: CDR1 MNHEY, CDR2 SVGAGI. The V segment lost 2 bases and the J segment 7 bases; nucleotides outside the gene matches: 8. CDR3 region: CASSYGPGQGLNSPLHF. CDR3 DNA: TGTGCCAGCAGTTACGGCCCGGGACAGGGGTTAAATTCACCCCTCCACTTT.

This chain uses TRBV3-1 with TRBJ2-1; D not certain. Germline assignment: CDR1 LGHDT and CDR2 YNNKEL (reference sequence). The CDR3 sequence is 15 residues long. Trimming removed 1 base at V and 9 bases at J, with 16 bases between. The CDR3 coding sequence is TGTGCCAGCAGCCAAGTCCTGACTCAGCTGGGTGAGCAGTTCTTC. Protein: CASSQVLTQLGEQFF.

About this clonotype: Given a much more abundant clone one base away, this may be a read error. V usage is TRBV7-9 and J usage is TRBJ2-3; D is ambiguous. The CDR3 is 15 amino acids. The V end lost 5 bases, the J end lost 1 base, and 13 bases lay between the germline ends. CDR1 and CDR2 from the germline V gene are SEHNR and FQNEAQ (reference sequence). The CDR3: CASSQSRSRTDTQYF. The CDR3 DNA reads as TGTGCCAGCAGCCAAAGTCGGAGTCGCACAGATACGCAGTATTTT.

This chain's CDR3 is CATSDSGLAGGPNTQYF. The CDR3 region has the DNA TGTGCCACCAGTGATTCGGGACTAGCGGGAGGGCCGAATACGCAGTATTTT. The V call is TRBV24-1, the J call TRBJ2-3, with 16 bases matching TRBD2. Losses at the gene ends were 2 bases for V and 7 bases for J; bases not matched to a gene: 5. The CDR3 runs to 17 residues. CDR1 KGHDR and CDR2 SFDVKD come from the germline V gene.

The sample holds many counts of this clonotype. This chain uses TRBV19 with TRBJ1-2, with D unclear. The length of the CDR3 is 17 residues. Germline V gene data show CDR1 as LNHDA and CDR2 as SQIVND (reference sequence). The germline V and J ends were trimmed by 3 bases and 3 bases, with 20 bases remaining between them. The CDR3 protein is CASSITRGGRADYGYTF. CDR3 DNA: TGTGCCAGTAGTATTACCCGTGGCGGGCGGGCAGACTATGGCTACACCTTC.